This TCR beta chain was identified in a study of cytomegalovirus exposure and HLA in healthy donors. Study-wide results and caveats: HLA alleles showed associations with 16,951 TCR beta sequences in a later analysis, at a 0.05 false discovery rate. TCR beta sequences reportedly predicted most subjects' HLA-A and HLA-B alleles accurately. The study assumed roughly uniform donor sequencing depth for presence/absence analyses. As a later analysis revealed, most CMV-associated TCR beta chains appeared HLA-restricted.

The PCR used 60 Vbeta and 13 Jbeta primers. Profiling relied on immunoSEQ multiplex PCR, and the TCRdb table lists in-frame clones only, not all of them. The table shows approximately 160,000 clones, with more than 70% occurring only once. Comments on this clone: What it recognizes is unknown.

The sample was PBMCs. This receptor was taken from a male donor in good health and CMV-seronegative.

CDR3 amino acids: CASTHRKEYNEQFF. CDR3 nucleotide sequence: TGTGCCAGCACTCACCGGAAGGAGTACAATGAGCAGTTCTTC. The V and J genes are TRBV6-5 and TRBJ2-1; D gene uncertain. This CDR3 has 14 amino acids. Germline V gene sequence: CDR1 MNHEY, CDR2 SVGAGI. V was pared by 7 bases and J by 4 bases, with 14 bases between.